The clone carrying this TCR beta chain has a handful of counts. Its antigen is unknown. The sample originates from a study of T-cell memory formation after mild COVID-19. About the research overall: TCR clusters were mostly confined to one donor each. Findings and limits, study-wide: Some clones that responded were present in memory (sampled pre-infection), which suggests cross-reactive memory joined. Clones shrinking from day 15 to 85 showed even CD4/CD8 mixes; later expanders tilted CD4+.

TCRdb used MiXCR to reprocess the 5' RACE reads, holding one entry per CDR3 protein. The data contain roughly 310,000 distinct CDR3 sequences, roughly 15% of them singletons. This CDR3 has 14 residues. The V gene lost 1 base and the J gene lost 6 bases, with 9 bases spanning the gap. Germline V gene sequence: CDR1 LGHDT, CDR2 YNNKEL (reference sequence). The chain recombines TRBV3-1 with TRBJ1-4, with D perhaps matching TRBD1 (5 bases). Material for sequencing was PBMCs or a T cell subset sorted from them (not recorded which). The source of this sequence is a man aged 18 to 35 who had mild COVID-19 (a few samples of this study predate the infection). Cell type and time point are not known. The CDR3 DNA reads TGTGCCAGCAGCCAAGCAGGGCTGCATGAAAAACTGTTTTTT. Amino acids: CASSQAGLHEKLFF.